This T cell receptor (beta chain) is from a study of shared clonotypes between healthy human individuals. Method: immunoSEQ multiplex PCR; TCRdb's copy keeps in-frame clones and lacks some. Altogether 2 million to 2.5 million clones are present, 93% being singletons, with the ten largest covering about 0.37%. Between the trimmed V and J ends, which lost 5 bases and 5 bases, there was a span of 12 bases. Looked up from germline, CDR1 is MNHEY and CDR2 is SVGAGI. This CDR3 comprises 13 residues. The chain combines TRBV6-5 with TRBJ1-2, with a possible D match to TRBD1 (6 bases). This TCR derives from a man between 18 and 29 years old in good health. Some clones in this sample may be carry-over from other donors' samples. Sequenced material: naive CD4+ T cells from PBMCs. The subset: CD45RA+ positively selected. As DNA, the CDR3 is TGTGCCAGCAGTCAAACCCAGGGGTATGGCTACACCTTC. Encoded protein: CASSQTQGYGYTF.